Below, one T cell receptor (beta chain) is given with its context. The antigen is unknown. The data were obtained in a study of cytomegalovirus exposure and HLA in healthy donors. Study-wide results and caveats: The investigators catalogued 164 TCR beta chains as cytomegalovirus-associated. Reports described diagnosis of cytomegalovirus status by the classifier as highly specific and sensitive.

While the first cohort had fewer than 850 subjects, the donors belonged to the separate validation cohort of 120 subjects. Assay: immunoSEQ multiplex PCR; the TCRdb copy retains only in-frame clones and omits some. The sample lists more than 95,000 clones; approximately 94% were seen once. The length of the CDR3 is 15 residues. Trimming cost V 7 bases and J 7 bases, with 19 bases left between them. The germline V gene encodes CDR1 MNHEY and CDR2 SVGAGI. The receptor comes from a man between 18 and 29 years old in good health and CMV-seronegative. Sequencing used PBMCs. The chain employs TRBV6-5 and TRBJ2-2, with D tentatively TRBD2 (6 bases). The CDR3 protein is CASTSSGLLGGELFF. The CDR3 DNA reads as TGTGCCAGCACCTCAAGCGGGCTCTTGGGCGGGGAGCTGTTTTTT.